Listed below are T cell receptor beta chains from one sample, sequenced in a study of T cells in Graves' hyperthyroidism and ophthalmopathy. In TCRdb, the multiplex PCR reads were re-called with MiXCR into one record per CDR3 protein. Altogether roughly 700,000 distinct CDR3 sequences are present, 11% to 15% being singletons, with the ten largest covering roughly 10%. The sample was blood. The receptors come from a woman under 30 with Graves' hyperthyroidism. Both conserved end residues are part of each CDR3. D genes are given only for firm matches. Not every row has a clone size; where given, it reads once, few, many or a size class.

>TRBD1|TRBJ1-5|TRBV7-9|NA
CASSLGGRGYGQPQHF
TGTGCCAGCAGCTTAGGGGGCAGGGGGTATGGTCAGCCCCAGCATTTT
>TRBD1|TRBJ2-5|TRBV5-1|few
CASSLGPGTGPQYF
TGCGCCAGCAGCTTAGGTCCCGGGACAGGGCCCCAGTACTTC
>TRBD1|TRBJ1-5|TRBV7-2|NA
CASSWRTGQQPQHF
TGTGCCAGCAGCTGGAGGACAGGGCAGCAGCCCCAGCATTTT
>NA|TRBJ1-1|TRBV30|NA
CAWRKGWPGENTEAFF
TGTGCCTGGAGAAAAGGATGGCCCGGGGAGAACACTGAAGCTTTCTTT
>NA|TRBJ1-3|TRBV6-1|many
CASSEAARGNTIYF
TGTGCCAGCAGTGAAGCTGCGAGAGGAAACACCATATATTTT
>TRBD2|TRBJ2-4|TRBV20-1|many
CSASSGTSGTRVIQYF
TGCAGTGCTAGCAGCGGGACTAGCGGGACGCGGGTCATTCAGTACTTC
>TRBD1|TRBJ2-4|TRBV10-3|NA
CAISESIGTGESKNIQYF
TGTGCCATCAGTGAGTCGATCGGGACAGGGGAGAGCAAAAACATTCAGTACTTC
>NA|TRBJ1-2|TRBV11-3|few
CASSFWGSGTGYTF
TGTGCCAGCAGCTTTTGGGGGTCCGGAACTGGCTACACCTTC
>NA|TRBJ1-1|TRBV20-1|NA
CSARDSLAPRNTEAFF
TGCAGTGCTAGAGATTCTTTGGCCCCGAGGAACACTGAAGCTTTCTTT
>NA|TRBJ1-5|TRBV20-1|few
CSARDKEINQPQHF
TGCAGTGCTAGGGATAAGGAGATCAATCAGCCCCAGCATTTT
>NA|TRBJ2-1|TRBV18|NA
CASSPHGDNTEQFF
TGTGCCAGCTCACCACATGGGGACAACACTGAGCAGTTCTTC
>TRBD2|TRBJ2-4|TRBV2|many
CASSGGTSGKNIQYF
TGTGCCAGCAGTGGAGGGACTAGCGGTAAAAACATTCAGTACTTC
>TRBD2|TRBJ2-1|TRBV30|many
CAWIGTSGRLNEQFF
TGTGCCTGGATCGGGACTAGCGGGAGGCTCAATGAGCAGTTCTTC
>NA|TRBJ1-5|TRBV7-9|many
CASSLSHGNQPQHF
TGTGCCAGCAGCTTATCACACGGCAATCAGCCCCAGCATTTT
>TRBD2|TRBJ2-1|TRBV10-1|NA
CASSARGAGGGNEQFF
TGCGCCAGCAGCGCCCGAGGAGCGGGAGGAGGCAATGAGCAGTTCTTC
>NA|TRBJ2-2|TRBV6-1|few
CASSERKYTGELFF
TGTGCCAGCAGTGAGCGGAAGTACACCGGGGAGCTGTTTTTT
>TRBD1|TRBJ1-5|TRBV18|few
CASSPLQGDRGGNQPQHF
TGTGCCAGCTCGCCACTCCAAGGAGACAGGGGGGGGAATCAGCCCCAGCATTTT
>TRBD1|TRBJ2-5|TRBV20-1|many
CSASEGGALQETQYF
TGCAGTGCTAGTGAAGGGGGCGCCCTCCAAGAGACCCAGTACTTC
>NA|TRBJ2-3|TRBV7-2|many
CASSSGQYTDTQYF
TGTGCCAGCAGCTCCGGACAGTACACAGATACGCAGTATTTT
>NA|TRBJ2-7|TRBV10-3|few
CAISESNKPYEQYF
TGTGCCATCAGTGAGTCGAATAAGCCCTACGAGCAGTACTTC
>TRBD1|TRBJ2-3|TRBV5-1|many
CASSPWTGLTDTQYF
TGCGCCAGCAGCCCTTGGACAGGGCTCACAGATACGCAGTATTTT
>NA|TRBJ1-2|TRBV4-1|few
CASSQSDSDYGYTF
TGCGCCAGCAGCCAATCGGACAGCGATTATGGCTACACCTTC
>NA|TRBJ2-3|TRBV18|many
CASSPWTGDTDTQYF
TGTGCCAGCTCACCCTGGACTGGGGACACAGATACGCAGTATTTT
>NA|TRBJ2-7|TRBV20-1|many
CSAFYAGAPSYEQYF
TGCAGTGCTTTCTATGCAGGGGCACCTAGCTACGAGCAGTACTTC
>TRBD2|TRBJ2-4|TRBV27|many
CASSLPGGLADVAKNIQYF
TGTGCCAGCAGTCTTCCGGGGGGACTAGCGGACGTAGCCAAAAACATTCAGTACTTC
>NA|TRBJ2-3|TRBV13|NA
CASSLENRLSVTDTQYF
TGTGCCAGCAGCTTAGAGAATCGCTTATCGGTCACAGATACGCAGTATTTT
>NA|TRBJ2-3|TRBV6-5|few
CASSYGLGTDTQYF
TGTGCCAGCAGTTATGGACTCGGGACAGATACGCAGTATTTT
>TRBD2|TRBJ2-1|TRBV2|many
CASRHPSGNEQFF
TGTGCCAGCAGGCACCCTAGCGGGAATGAGCAGTTCTTC
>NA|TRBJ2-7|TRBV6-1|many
CASRVEGFMYEQYF
TGTGCCAGCAGGGTCGAGGGCTTCATGTACGAGCAGTACTTC
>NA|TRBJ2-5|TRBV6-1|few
CASSVSVRLETQYF
TGTGCCAGCAGTGTTAGCGTTCGTTTGGAGACCCAGTACTTC
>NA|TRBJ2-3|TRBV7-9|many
CASSLAGISTDTQYF
TGTGCCAGCAGCTTAGCGGGAATAAGCACAGATACGCAGTATTTT
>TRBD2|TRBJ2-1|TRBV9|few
CASSVEAGGGYEQFF
TGTGCCAGCAGCGTAGAGGCGGGAGGGGGGTATGAGCAGTTCTTC
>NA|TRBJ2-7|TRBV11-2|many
CASSLEGTGGGAYEQYF
TGTGCCAGCAGCTTAGAAGGGACGGGGGGCGGCGCCTACGAGCAGTACTTC
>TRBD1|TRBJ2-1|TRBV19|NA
CASSSRGTGVGYNEQFF
TGTGCCAGTAGTTCCCGCGGAACAGGGGTGGGATACAATGAGCAGTTCTTC
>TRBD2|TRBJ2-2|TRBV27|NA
CASRAGGWNTGELFF
TGTGCCAGCAGAGCGGGAGGGTGGAACACCGGGGAGCTGTTTTTT
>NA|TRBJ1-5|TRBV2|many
CASSALPVNQPQHF
TGTGCCAGCAGTGCCCTCCCGGTCAATCAGCCCCAGCATTTT
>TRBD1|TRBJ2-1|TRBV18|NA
CASSATGTGNNEQFF
TGTGCCAGCTCAGCTACCGGGACAGGGAACAATGAGCAGTTCTTC